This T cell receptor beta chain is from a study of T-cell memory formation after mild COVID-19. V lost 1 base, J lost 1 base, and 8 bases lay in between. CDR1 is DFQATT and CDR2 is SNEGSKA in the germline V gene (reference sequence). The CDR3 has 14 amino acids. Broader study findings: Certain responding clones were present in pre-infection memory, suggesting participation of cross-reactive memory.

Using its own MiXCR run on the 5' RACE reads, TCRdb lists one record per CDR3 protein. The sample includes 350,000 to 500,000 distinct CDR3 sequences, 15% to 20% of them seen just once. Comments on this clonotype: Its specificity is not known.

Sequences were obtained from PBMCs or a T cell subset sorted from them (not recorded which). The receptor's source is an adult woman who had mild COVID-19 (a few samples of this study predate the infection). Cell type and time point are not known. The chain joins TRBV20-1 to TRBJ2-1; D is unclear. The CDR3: CSARGSRSYNEQFF. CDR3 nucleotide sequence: TGCAGTGCTAGAGGGTCTCGGTCCTACAATGAGCAGTTCTTC.